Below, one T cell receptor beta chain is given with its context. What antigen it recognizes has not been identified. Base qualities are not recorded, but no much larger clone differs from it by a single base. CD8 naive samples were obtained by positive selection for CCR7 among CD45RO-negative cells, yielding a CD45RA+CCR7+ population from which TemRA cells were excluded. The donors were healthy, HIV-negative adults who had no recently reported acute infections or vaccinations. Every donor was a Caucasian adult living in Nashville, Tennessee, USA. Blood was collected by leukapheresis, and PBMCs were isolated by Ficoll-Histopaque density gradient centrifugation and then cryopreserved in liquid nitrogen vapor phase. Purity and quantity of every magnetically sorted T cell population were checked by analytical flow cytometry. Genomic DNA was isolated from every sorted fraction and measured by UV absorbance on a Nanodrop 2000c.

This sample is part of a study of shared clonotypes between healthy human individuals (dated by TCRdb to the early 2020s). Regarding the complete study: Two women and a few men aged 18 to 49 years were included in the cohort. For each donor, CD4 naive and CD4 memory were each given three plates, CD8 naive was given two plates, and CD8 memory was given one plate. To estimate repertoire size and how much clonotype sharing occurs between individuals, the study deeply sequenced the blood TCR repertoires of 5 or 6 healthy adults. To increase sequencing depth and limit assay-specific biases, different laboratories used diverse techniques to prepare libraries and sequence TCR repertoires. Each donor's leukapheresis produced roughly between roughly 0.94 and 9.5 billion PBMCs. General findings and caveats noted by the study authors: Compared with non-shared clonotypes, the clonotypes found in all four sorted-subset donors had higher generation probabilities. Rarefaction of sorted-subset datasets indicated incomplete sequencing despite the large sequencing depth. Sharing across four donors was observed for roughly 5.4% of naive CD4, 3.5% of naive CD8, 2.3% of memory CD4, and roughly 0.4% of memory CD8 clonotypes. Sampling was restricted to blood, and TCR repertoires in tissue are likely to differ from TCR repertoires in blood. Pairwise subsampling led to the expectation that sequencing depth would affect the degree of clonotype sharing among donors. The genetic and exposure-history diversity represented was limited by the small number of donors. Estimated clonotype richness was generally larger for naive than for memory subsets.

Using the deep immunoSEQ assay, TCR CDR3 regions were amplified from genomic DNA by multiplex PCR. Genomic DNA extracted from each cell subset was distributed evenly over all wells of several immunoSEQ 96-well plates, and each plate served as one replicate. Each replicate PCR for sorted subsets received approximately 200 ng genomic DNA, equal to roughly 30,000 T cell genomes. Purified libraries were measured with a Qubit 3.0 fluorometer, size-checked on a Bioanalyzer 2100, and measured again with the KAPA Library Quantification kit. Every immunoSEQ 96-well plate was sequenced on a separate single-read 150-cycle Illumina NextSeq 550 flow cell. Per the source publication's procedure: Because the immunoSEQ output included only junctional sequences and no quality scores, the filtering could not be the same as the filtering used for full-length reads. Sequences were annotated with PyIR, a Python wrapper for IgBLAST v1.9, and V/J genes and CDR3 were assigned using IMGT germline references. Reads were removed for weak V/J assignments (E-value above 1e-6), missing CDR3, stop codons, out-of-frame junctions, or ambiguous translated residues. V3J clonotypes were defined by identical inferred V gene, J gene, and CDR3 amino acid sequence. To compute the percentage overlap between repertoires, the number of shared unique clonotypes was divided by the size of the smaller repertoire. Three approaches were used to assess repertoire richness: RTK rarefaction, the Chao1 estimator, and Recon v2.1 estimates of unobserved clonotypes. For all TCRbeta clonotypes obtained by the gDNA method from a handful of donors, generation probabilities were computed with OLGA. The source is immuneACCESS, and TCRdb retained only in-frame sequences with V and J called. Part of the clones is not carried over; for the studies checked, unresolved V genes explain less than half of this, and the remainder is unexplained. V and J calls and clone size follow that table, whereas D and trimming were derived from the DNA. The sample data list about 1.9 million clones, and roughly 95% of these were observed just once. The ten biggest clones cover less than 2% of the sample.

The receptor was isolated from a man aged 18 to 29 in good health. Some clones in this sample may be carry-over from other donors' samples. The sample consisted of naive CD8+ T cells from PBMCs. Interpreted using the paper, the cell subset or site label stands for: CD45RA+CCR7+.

CDR3 loop: CASSLVDRRNTIYF. The sequenced DNA is TGTGCCAGCAGCTTAGTGGACAGAAGAAACACCATATATTTT. The chain links TRBV7-8 with TRBJ1-3; TRBD1 is a possible D gene, resting on 6 matching bases. According to the germline V gene, CDR1 reads SGHVS and CDR2 reads FQNEAQ. The CDR3 measures 14 amino acids from cysteine to phenylalanine. Only the CDR3 portion is preserved as DNA: 42 bases, with reading frame beginning at the first base. V gives up 1 base and J gives up 5 bases, and the segment between their germline ends measures 9 bases.